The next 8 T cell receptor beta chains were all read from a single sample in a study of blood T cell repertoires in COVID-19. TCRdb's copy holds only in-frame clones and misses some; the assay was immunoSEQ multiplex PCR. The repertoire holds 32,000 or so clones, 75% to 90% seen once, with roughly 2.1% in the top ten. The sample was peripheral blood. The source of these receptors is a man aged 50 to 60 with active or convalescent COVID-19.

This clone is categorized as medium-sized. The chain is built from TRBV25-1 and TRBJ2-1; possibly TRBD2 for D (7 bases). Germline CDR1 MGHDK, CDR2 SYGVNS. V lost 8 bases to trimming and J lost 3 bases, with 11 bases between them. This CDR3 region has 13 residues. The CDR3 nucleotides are TGTGCCAGCGCAGGGGAGGGCTACAATGAGCAGTTCTTC. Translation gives CASAGEGYNEQFF.

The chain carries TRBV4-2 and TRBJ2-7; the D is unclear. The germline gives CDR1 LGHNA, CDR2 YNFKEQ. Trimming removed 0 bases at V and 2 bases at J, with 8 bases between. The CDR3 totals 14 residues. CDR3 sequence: CASSQERSAYEQYF. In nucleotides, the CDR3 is TGTGCCAGCAGCCAAGAACGTTCGGCCTACGAGCAGTACTTC.

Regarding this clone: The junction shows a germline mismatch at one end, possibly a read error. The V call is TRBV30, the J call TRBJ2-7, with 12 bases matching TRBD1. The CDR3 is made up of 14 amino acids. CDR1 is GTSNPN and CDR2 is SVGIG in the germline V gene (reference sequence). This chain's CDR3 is CAWSRDRGRYGQYF. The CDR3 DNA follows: TGTGCCTGGAGTAGGGACAGGGGGCGATACGGGCAGTACTTC.

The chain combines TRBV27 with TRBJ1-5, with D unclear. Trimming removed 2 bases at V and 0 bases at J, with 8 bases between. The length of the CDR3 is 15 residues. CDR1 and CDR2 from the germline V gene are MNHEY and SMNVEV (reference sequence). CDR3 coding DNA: TGTGCCAGCAGTTTACATCTATCTAGCAATCAGCCCCAGCATTTT. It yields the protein CASSLHLSSNQPQHF.

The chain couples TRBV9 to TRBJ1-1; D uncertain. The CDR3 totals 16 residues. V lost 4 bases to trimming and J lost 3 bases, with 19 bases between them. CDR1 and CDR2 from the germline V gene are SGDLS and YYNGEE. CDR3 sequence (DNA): TGTGCCAGCAGCCCCAGCGGGTCAGCAGTGTACACTGAAGCTTTCTTT. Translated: CASSPSGSAVYTEAFF.

CDR3 bases: TGTGCCAGCGGCCGGACAGGGGGCACTGAAGCTTTCTTT. Translation: CASGRTGGTEAFF. This chain uses TRBV28 with TRBJ1-1; TRBD1 aligns across 10 bases. The trim removed 8 bases at V and 4 bases at J, leaving 4 bases unmatched. This CDR3 comprises 13 residues. Germline V gene data show CDR1 as MDHEN and CDR2 as SYDVKM.

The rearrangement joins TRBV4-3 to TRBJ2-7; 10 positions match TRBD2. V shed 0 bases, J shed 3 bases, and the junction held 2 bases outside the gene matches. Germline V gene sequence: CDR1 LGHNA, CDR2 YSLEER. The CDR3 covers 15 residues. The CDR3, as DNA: TGCGCCAGCAGCCAAGAGAGACTAGCGGGCTACGAGCAGTACTTC. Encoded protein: CASSQERLAGYEQYF.

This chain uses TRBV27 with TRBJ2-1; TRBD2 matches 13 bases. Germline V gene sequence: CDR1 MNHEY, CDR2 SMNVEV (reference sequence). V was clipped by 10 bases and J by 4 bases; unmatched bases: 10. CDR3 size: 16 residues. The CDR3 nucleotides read TGTGCCACTACTAGCGGGAGGGCCCTTCCTTACAATGAGCAGTTCTTC. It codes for CATTSGRALPYNEQFF.